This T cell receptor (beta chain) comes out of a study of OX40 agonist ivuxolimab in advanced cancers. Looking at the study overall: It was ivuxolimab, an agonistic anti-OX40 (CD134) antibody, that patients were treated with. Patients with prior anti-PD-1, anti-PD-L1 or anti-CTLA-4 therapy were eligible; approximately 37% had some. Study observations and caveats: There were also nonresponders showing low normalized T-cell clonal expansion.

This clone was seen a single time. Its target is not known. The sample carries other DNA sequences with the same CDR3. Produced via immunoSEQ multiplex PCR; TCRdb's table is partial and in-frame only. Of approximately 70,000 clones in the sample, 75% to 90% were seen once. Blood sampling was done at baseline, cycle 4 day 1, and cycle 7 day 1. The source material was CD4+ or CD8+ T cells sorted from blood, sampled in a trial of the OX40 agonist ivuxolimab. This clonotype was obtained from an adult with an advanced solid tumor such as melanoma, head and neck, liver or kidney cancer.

CDR3 in DNA: TGTGCCATCAGCGAGCCAGCTCAATCGGGAGAGCAGTACTTC. Its translation: CAISEPAQSGEQYF. The V gene is TRBV10-3, the J gene TRBJ2-7, with D possibly matching TRBD2 (5 bases). Trimming shortened V by 6 bases and J by 7 bases, and 19 bases separated the two germline ends. CDR1 and CDR2 (germline): ENHRY, SYGVKD. The CDR3 is made up of 14 amino acids.